Listed here is a single T cell receptor (beta chain). What it binds is unknown. Treatment of the sample: approximately 9-day PBMC culture with coronavirus spike peptide pools or control peptides (ViraFEST assay). Those CD4+ T cells from the unexposed donor predate the COVID-19 pandemic (2011-2018). In the ViraFEST assay, peptide-pool expansion preceded TCR sequencing of expanded clonotypes. This entry belongs to a study of vaccination and CD4 T cells after COVID-19. CDR1 MNHEY and CDR2 SVGAGI come from the germline V gene. CDR3 length equals 15 residues. Trimming removed 2 bases from V and 0 bases from J, with 11 bases in between. Notes on the study in general: Going from roughly 21 to 40, median SARS-CoV-2-reactive clonotypes did not rise significantly. Convalescent patients had 304 of 307 vaccine-specific clones showing spike mono-reactivity.

An Oncomine TCR Beta short-read assay was used to sequence the DNA from cultured CD4+ T cells. TCRdb analysed the PCR reads with MiXCR anew, one entry per CDR3 protein. The table includes roughly 7,900 distinct CDR3 sequences, around a third detected once. The chain employs TRBV6-5 and TRBJ2-7; D is perhaps TRBD2 (5 bases). The TCR comes from a human donor in good health. Sequenced material: CD4+ T cells from blood, cultured in vitro. CDR3 amino acids: CASSYGLGSSYEQYF. DNA for the CDR3: TGTGCCAGCAGTTACGGGCTGGGGAGCTCCTACGAGCAGTACTTC.